This T cell receptor beta chain was obtained from a study of cytomegalovirus exposure and HLA in healthy donors. Study-wide points: Sequencing artifact likely explains a cluster of highly shared sequence variants.

A note on this clone: Its cognate antigen is unknown.

Primers: 60 Vbeta forward and 13 Jbeta reverse. Source study methods: Per a later analysis, the number of unique TCR beta chains was around 80 million, of which 9 million to 12 million were shared. Sequenced by immunoSEQ multiplex PCR; TCRdb stores in-frame clones only, minus some. V and J calls and clone size come straight from that table; D and trimming were deduced from the DNA. The repertoire holds under 200,000 clones, with around 81% as singletons. Germline values: CDR1 SGHRS, CDR2 YFSETQ. Trimming at V came to 0 bases and at J to 0 bases, leaving 1 base not matched to a gene. This CDR3 spans 16 amino acids.

V usage is TRBV5-1 and J usage is TRBJ2-2; 8 positions agree with TRBD2. Sequenced sample: PBMCs. The receptor comes from a woman between 25 and 40 years old in good health and CMV-seropositive. CDR3 bases: TGCGCCAGCAGCTTGGTTAGCGGGGCGAACACCGGGGAGCTGTTTTTT. Translating gives CASSLVSGANTGELFF.